The 27 T cell receptor beta chains presented below share a single source sample, sequenced in a study of T cell repertoires in cytomegalovirus infection. For these receptors, no antigen is known. TCRdb used MiXCR to reprocess the reads, holding one entry per CDR3 protein. The sample comprises 750,000 to 950,000 distinct CDR3 sequences, almost 30% of which are singletons, and around 12% rests with the top ten. This material consisted of cultured CD8+ T cells from PBMCs, taken from culture after CMV antigen stimulation. These receptors were obtained from a human donor in good health (CMV status not recorded). Some clones in this sample may be carry-over from other donors' samples.

This clonotype was detected ten times or more. This chain links TRBV7-6 with TRBJ1-2, with TRBD1 matching 12 bases. The CDR3 loop spans 15 amino acids. V shed 4 bases and J 5 bases; nucleotides not matched to a gene: 5. From germline, CDR1 is SGHVS and CDR2 FNYEAQ. For the CDR3, the DNA is TGTGCCAGCAGCTCCGGGACAGGGGGCGGTTATGGCTACACCTTC. Translation: CASSSGTGGGYGYTF. Full variable domain (rest looked up from reference TRBV7-6 and TRBJ1-2): GAGVSQSPRYKVTKRGQDVALRCDPISGHVSLYWYRQALGQGPEFLTYFNYEAQQDKSGLPNDRFSAERPEGSISTLTIQRTEQRDSAMYRCASSSGTGGGYGYTFGSGTRLTVV.

The V gene is TRBV24-1, the J gene TRBJ1-2; 8 bases align to TRBD1. The CDR3 runs 14 residues. With V trimmed by 4 bases and J by 6 bases, 6 bases remained unmatched. Germline V gene sequence: CDR1 KGHDR, CDR2 SFDVKD. This CDR3 reads CATSEATGEDGYTF. CDR3 nucleotide sequence: TGTGCCACCAGTGAGGCGACAGGGGAAGATGGCTACACCTTC.

This chain joins TRBV7-9 and TRBJ1-2, with D hard to call. CDR1 is SEHNR, CDR2 FQNEAQ, per germline (reference sequence). The V gene lost 4 bases and the J gene lost 7 bases, with 7 bases spanning the gap. This CDR3 has 11 amino acids. The CDR3 nucleotides are TGTGCCAGCAGCTCCCATTTTGGCTACACCTTC. Translating it yields CASSSHFGYTF.

The J gene is TRBJ2-2, the V gene TRBV24-1; D might be TRBD1 or TRBD2, each matching 5 bases. CDR3 length equals 15 residues. CDR1 KGHDR and CDR2 SFDVKD come from the germline V gene. Trimming pared 4 bases from V and 4 bases from J, leaving 12 bases between. The CDR3 DNA follows: TGTGCCACCAGTGACCTCCATGGGGGCACCGGGGAGCTGTTTTTT. Residues: CATSDLHGGTGELFF.

This clonotype occurred a few times. The chain carries TRBV6-1 and TRBJ2-3; a possible D gene is TRBD1 (5 bases). Germline lookup yields CDR1 MNHNS and CDR2 SASEGT. Deletions cut 8 bases from V and 0 bases from J, with 18 bases between. CDR3 length: 16 amino acids. The CDR3 reads CASVGRVWLSTDTQYF. CDR3 coding DNA: TGTGCCAGCGTGGGCAGGGTCTGGCTTAGCACAGATACGCAGTATTTT.

This clonotype has just a few counts. The J gene is TRBJ1-2, the V gene TRBV7-9, with TRBD1 identical over 9 bases. The germline V gene encodes CDR1 SEHNR and CDR2 FQNEAQ (reference sequence). J was trimmed by 2 bases and V by 2 bases; bases with no gene match: 15. This CDR3 has 19 amino acids. The CDR3 DNA follows: TGTGCCAGCAGCTTAACAGATAAATTACCGGGACAGGGAAACTATGGCTACACCTTC. Residues: CASSLTDKLPGQGNYGYTF.

The chain has TRBV7-9 and TRBJ2-5; D unclear. The length of the CDR3 is 15 residues. Germline V gene lookup returns CDR1 SEHNR and CDR2 FQNEAQ (reference sequence). V lost 0 bases to trimming and J lost 0 bases, with 8 bases between them. The CDR3 DNA reads TGTGCCAGCAGCTTAGCTCCAGGTCACCAAGAGACCCAGTACTTC. Its protein is CASSLAPGHQETQYF. The complete variable domain, with remaining parts taken from reference TRBV7-9 and TRBJ2-5, reads DTGVSQNPRHKITKRGQNVTFRCDPISEHNRLYWYRQTLGQGPEFLTYFQNEAQLEKSRLLSDRFSAERPKGSFSTLEIQRTEQGDSAMYLCASSLAPGHQETQYFGPGTRLLVL.

The V call is TRBV6-6, the J call TRBJ1-2; D is ambiguous. Germline V gene lookup returns CDR1 MNHNY and CDR2 SVGAGI (reference sequence). V dropped 0 bases and J dropped 4 bases, with 9 bases sitting between them. This CDR3 has 14 residues. The CDR3 region is CASSYSEQSYGYTF. DNA of the CDR3: TGTGCCAGCAGTTACTCTGAACAGAGCTATGGCTACACCTTC.

The chain combines TRBV11-2 with TRBJ2-7; no reliable D call. The CDR3 runs 14 residues. CDR1 SGHAT and CDR2 FQNNGV come from the germline V gene. Deletions cut 2 bases from V and 3 bases from J, with 11 bases between. The CDR3 spells CASSLPRAIYEQYV. CDR3 in DNA: TGTGCCAGCAGCTTACCGAGAGCGATCTACGAGCAGTACGTC.

This clonotype has a handful of counts. The chain carries TRBV28 and TRBJ1-2; no definite D call. The V and J ends lost 5 bases and 3 bases respectively, with 16 bases between them. From germline, CDR1 is MDHEN and CDR2 SYDVKM. The CDR3 covers 15 residues. The CDR3 region is CASSPRFDKDYGYTF. The CDR3 nucleotides read TGTGCCAGCAGTCCCCGATTTGACAAGGACTATGGCTACACCTTC.

Comment on this clonotype: One end of the junction is discordant with germline, which a read error may explain. The V and J genes are TRBV12-3 or TRBV12-4 and TRBJ1-2, with unresolved D. The CDR3 is 17 amino acids. The CDR3 bases are TGTGCCGGCAGTTTAGGGTCAGGCGGCCCTACTGGCTATGGCTACACCTTC. This translates into CAGSLGSGGPTGYGYTF.

The sample holds a few counts of this clonotype. The chain uses TRBV7-9 and TRBJ2-5; 8 nucleotides align to TRBD2. Trimming at V came to 1 base and at J to 1 base, leaving 5 bases not matched to a gene. The V gene's germline CDR1 is SEHNR and CDR2 FQNEAQ (reference sequence). The CDR3 length is 16 residues. The DNA of the CDR3 is TGTGCCAGCAGCTTAGAGGCTAGCGGGTTCCAAGAGACCCAGTACTTC. Its protein product is CASSLEASGFQETQYF.

This clonotype was found a few times. DNA of the CDR3: TGCGCCAGCAGCCAAGGGGCAGGTAGGACATTATACAATGAGCAGTTCTTC. Its protein product is CASSQGAGRTLYNEQFF. The chain uses TRBV4-1 and TRBJ2-1, with D tentatively TRBD1 (5 bases). The ends were cut back, 1 base at V and 4 bases at J, with 17 bases in the middle. Germline CDR1 reads MGHRA; CDR2 reads YSYEKL. The CDR3 spans 17 residues.

This clonotype was counted many times. This sequence joins TRBV7-6 and TRBJ2-3; 11 bases line up with TRBD2. Germline CDR1 and CDR2: SGHVS and FNYEAQ. The CDR3 sequence is 16 residues long. With 2 bases clipped from V and 2 bases from J, the junction kept 3 bases outside the gene matches. The CDR3 DNA follows: TGTGCCAGCAGCTTACTAGCGGGGGGTTCCACAGATACGCAGTATTTT. Encoded protein: CASSLLAGGSTDTQYF.

This rearrangement joins TRBV9 to TRBJ1-5, with TRBD1 as a possible D gene (5 bases). This CDR3 contains 13 residues. Trimming removed 2 bases at V and 11 bases at J, with 14 bases between. Germline assignment: CDR1 SGDLS and CDR2 YYNGEE. The CDR3: CASSVGRGGAQHF. In DNA form, the CDR3 reads TGTGCCAGCAGCGTCGGCCGAGGAGGGGCCCAGCATTTT.

V and J are TRBV5-6 and TRBJ1-1, with no clear D. Germline CDR1 reads SGHDT; CDR2 reads YYEEEE. Trimming shortened V by 5 bases and J by 6 bases, and 14 bases separated the two germline ends. The CDR3 covers 13 residues. DNA for the CDR3: TGTGCCAGCAGTCCTAATGGGTGGCCTGAAGCTTTCTTT. Its protein is CASSPNGWPEAFF.

The rearrangement joins TRBV29-1 to TRBJ2-3; the D gene is possibly TRBD1 (5 bases). Germline V gives CDR1 SQVTM, CDR2 ANQGSEA. Between the trimmed V and J ends, which lost 6 bases and 6 bases, there was a span of 16 bases. The CDR3 loop spans 13 amino acids. The CDR3 loop is CSVLGANHDTQYF. The CDR3 bases are TGCAGCGTCCTAGGGGCCAATCATGATACGCAGTATTTT.

This clonotype was counted many times. The V gene is TRBV7-9, the J gene TRBJ1-2, with 7 bases that match TRBD1. Looked up from germline, CDR1 is SEHNR and CDR2 is FQNEAQ (reference sequence). The junction had 3 bases not matched to a gene; V was cut back by 3 bases and J by 2 bases. The CDR3 extends over 14 amino acids. The CDR3 loop reads CASSFGTVNYGYTF. The CDR3 bases are TGTGCCAGCAGCTTTGGGACAGTGAACTATGGCTACACCTTC.

This clonotype was seen only a few times. The V call is TRBV5-6, the J call TRBJ1-2, with D maybe TRBD1 (5 bases). CDR1 is SGHDT and CDR2 is YYEEEE in the germline V gene. V was trimmed by 2 bases and J by 0 bases, leaving 20 bases between them. The CDR3 loop spans 18 amino acids. The CDR3 is CASSFMILRDGSNYGYTF. CDR3 DNA sequence: TGTGCCAGCAGCTTTATGATTTTACGGGACGGCTCTAACTATGGCTACACCTTC.

This clonotype was recorded a few times. The rearrangement joins TRBV6-5 to TRBJ1-1; 8 positions match TRBD1. The length of the CDR3 is 16 residues. Germline assignment: CDR1 MNHEY and CDR2 SVGAGI. V was clipped by 6 bases and J by 1 base; unmatched bases: 10. CDR3 sequence reads: CASRPEPGQENTEAFF. CDR3 DNA sequence: TGTGCCAGCAGACCGGAGCCGGGACAGGAGAACACTGAAGCTTTCTTT.

The chain links TRBV12-3 or TRBV12-4 to TRBJ1-1, with D unresolved. This CDR3 is 12 amino acids long. V was shortened by 6 bases and J by 7 bases, with 12 bases between the two germline ends. The CDR3 DNA sequence: TGTGCCAGCAGCCCCCAGAGGTTTGAAGCTTTCTTT. This codes for CASSPQRFEAFF.

This clonotype was counted between two and nine times. The gene calls are TRBV6-6 and TRBJ2-7; the D gene is possibly TRBD1 (5 bases). Deletions cut 4 bases from V and 7 bases from J, with 26 bases between. CDR3 length: 17 amino acids. Germline V gives CDR1 MNHNY, CDR2 SVGAGI (reference sequence). CDR3 coding DNA: TGTGCCAGCAGTTTGGGTTCGACAGACACACCTTTGGGTGAGCAGTACGTC. Its translation is CASSLGSTDTPLGEQYV.

This clonotype was seen a handful of times. The V and J genes are TRBV6-2 or TRBV6-3 and TRBJ2-5; 12 bases are shared with TRBD2. The CDR3 has 17 amino acids. J was trimmed by 0 bases and V by 3 bases; bases with no gene match: 5. Germline V gene lookup returns CDR1 MNHEY and CDR2 SVGEGT. The CDR3 coding sequence is TGTGCCAGCAGTTATCGGAGACTAGCGGGGGACCAAGAGACCCAGTACTTC. This encodes CASSYRRLAGDQETQYF.

A few counts support this clonotype. This chain links TRBV11-2 with TRBJ2-1; D is ambiguous. V was pared by 1 base and J by 3 bases, with 7 bases between. The CDR3 covers 14 residues. Germline CDR1 reads SGHAT; CDR2 reads FQNNGV. The CDR3 region is CASSLGPRYNEQFF. CDR3 coding DNA: TGTGCCAGCAGCTTAGGTCCTCGCTACAATGAGCAGTTCTTC.

V usage is TRBV7-9 and J usage is TRBJ1-4; D gene uncertain. The CDR3 covers 14 residues. Germline V lookup: CDR1 SEHNR, CDR2 FQNEAQ (reference sequence). Between the trimmed V and J ends, which lost 4 bases and 2 bases, there was a span of 8 bases. CDR3 amino acids: CASSSDLTNEKLFF. The CDR3, as DNA: TGTGCCAGCAGCTCCGACCTGACTAATGAAAAACTGTTTTTT.

The V gene is TRBV5-6, the J gene TRBJ1-1; possible D gene TRBD1, 6 bases. V was cut by 4 bases and J by 4 bases, with 14 bases left in between. CDR3 length equals 14 residues. Germline values: CDR1 SGHDT, CDR2 YYEEEE. This CDR3 reads CASSPSPGATEAFF. The CDR3 nucleotides are TGTGCCAGCAGCCCATCACCGGGGGCCACTGAAGCTTTCTTT. The full variable domain, with the rest looked up from reference TRBV5-6 and TRBJ1-1, is DAGVTQSPTHLIKTRGQQVTLRCSPKSGHDTVSWYQQALGQGPQFIFQYYEEEERQRGNFPDRFSGHQFPNYSSELNVNALLLGDSALYLCASSPSPGATEAFFGQGTRLTVV.

This clonotype was counted a few times. This CDR3 reads CASTSGTDTQYF. Here the CDR3 DNA reads TGTGCCAGCACGTCGGGCACAGATACGCAGTATTTT. The chain joins TRBV5-4 to TRBJ2-3; D gene uncertain. Germline V gene data show CDR1 as SGHNT and CDR2 as YYREEE (reference sequence). V was clipped by 6 bases and J by 1 base, with 6 bases between them. The CDR3 loop spans 12 amino acids.